Each of the 23 T cell receptor beta chains below was sequenced from the same sample in a study of blood T cell repertoires in COVID-19. This table comes from immunoSEQ multiplex PCR, and its TCRdb copy is limited to in-frame clones, with some not included. This repertoire shows tens of thousands of clones, 65% to 85% found once; its top ten account for under 30%. Material for sequencing was peripheral blood. These receptors were obtained from a human donor in a cohort sampled during active COVID-19.

This chain uses TRBV13 with TRBJ2-2, with 12 bases that match TRBD2. Germline CDR1 is PRHDT and CDR2 is FYEKMQ (reference sequence). The CDR3 covers 16 residues. After removal of 4 bases from V and 3 bases from J, the junction contained 3 bases not matched to a gene. The CDR3 here is CASSSSSGGDTGELFF. CDR3 DNA: TGTGCCAGCAGCTCCTCTAGCGGGGGGGACACCGGGGAGCTGTTTTTT.

With respect to this clone: The same CDR3 arises from other DNA sequences in this sample as well. The rearrangement links TRBV27 to TRBJ2-3; the D gene is possibly TRBD2 (5 bases). CDR3 length: 14 residues. The V and J ends lost 6 bases and 0 bases respectively, with 10 bases between them. The germline V gene encodes CDR1 MNHEY and CDR2 SMNVEV (reference sequence). CDR3 in DNA: TGTGCCAGCAGCGGGCTAGCTAGCACAGATACGCAGTATTTT. It translates to CASSGLASTDTQYF.

CDR3 DNA sequence: TGTGCCAGCAGCTACAGCAGTTACACTGAAGCTTTCTTT. As protein: CASSYSSYTEAFF. V is TRBV7-3 and J is TRBJ1-1; unclear D gene. The CDR3 contains 13 residues. The germline V gene encodes CDR1 SGHTA and CDR2 FQGTGA. V was trimmed by 4 bases and J by 3 bases, leaving 9 bases between them.

The genes are TRBV5-6 and TRBJ2-7, with D perhaps TRBD1 (5 bases). The CDR3 has 12 residues. V dropped 3 bases and J dropped 4 bases, with 8 bases sitting between them. The V gene's germline CDR1 is SGHDT and CDR2 YYEEEE. In DNA form, the CDR3 reads TGTGCCAGCAGCTCAGGGTCGTACGAGCAGTACTTC. Amino acids: CASSSGSYEQYF.

This chain joins TRBV9 and TRBJ2-2, with 7 bases aligning to TRBD2. The CDR3 has 16 amino acids. Germline CDR1 and CDR2: SGDLS and YYNGEE. The V gene end was trimmed by 0 bases and the J gene end by 4 bases; junction bases not matched to a gene: 6. The CDR3 DNA follows: TGTGCCAGCAGCGTAGGGGGCGGGGGAGGCACCGGGGAGCTGTTTTTT. Residues: CASSVGGGGGTGELFF.

This chain uses TRBV6-1 with TRBJ1-1, with D unclear. The germline gives CDR1 MNHNS, CDR2 SASEGT. V was pared by 0 bases and J by 2 bases, with 4 bases between. This CDR3 is 13 amino acids long. CDR3 nucleotides: TGTGCCAGCAGTGAAGCGGGCAACACTGAAGCTTTCTTT. Translated: CASSEAGNTEAFF.

The chain uses TRBV6-2 or TRBV6-3 and TRBJ1-2; a weak D match, TRBD1 (5 bases). The germline CDR1 and CDR2 sequences are MNHEY and SVGEGT. This CDR3 spans 18 amino acids. Trimming cost V 5 bases and J 1 base, with 23 bases left between them. The CDR3 nucleotides read TGTGCCAGCAGTACCCCACGCAGGGCCGGACGCAATAACTATGGCTACACCTTC. Its translation: CASSTPRRAGRNNYGYTF.

The chain employs TRBV5-1 and TRBJ2-7; D is perhaps TRBD1 (5 bases). The CDR3 runs to 16 residues. Germline-derived CDR1 and CDR2 are SGHRS and YFSETQ. V lost 0 bases and J lost 0, with 13 bases in between. CDR3: CASSLEYPGSSYEQYF. The CDR3 DNA follows: TGCGCCAGCAGCTTGGAGTATCCAGGGTCCTCCTACGAGCAGTACTTC.

CDR3 region: CASSQQGSNQPQHF. CDR3 nucleotide sequence: TGTGCCAGCAGCCAACAGGGGAGTAATCAGCCCCAGCATTTT. This chain uses TRBV3-1 (or the pseudogene TRBV3-2) with TRBJ1-5; D might be TRBD1 (6 bases). CDR3 size: 14 residues. V was shortened by 2 bases and J by 4 bases, with 9 bases between the two germline ends. The V gene's germline CDR1 is LGHDT and CDR2 YNNKEL (reference sequence).

This clone was seen just once. The genes are TRBV10-2 and TRBJ2-5, with D tentatively TRBD2 (5 bases). CDR1 and CDR2 (germline): WSHSY, SAAADI. The V end lost 1 base, the J end lost 5 bases, and 5 bases lay between the germline ends. The length of the CDR3 is 12 residues. CDR3 bases: TGCGCCAGCAGTGAGTGGAGGGAGACCCAGTACTTC. Amino acid sequence: CASSEWRETQYF.

This clone appeared a single time. J is TRBJ2-3 and V is TRBV27; TRBD2 aligns across 10 bases. Trimming took 3 bases from V and 7 from J; bases not matched to a gene: 16. CDR3 length equals 18 residues. Germline V gene lookup returns CDR1 MNHEY and CDR2 SMNVEV (reference sequence). The CDR3: CASSFYPPLAGYGNTQYF. DNA of the CDR3: TGTGCCAGCAGTTTCTACCCCCCACTAGCGGGGTACGGGAATACGCAGTATTTT.

V usage is TRBV5-1 and J usage is TRBJ2-7; 8 bases agree with TRBD2. The CDR3 sequence is 15 residues long. With V trimmed by 3 bases and J by 3 bases, 8 bases remained unmatched. Germline lookup yields CDR1 SGHRS and CDR2 YFSETQ. The DNA of the CDR3 is TGCGCCAGCAGCTCGGCGGGACTAGATTACTACGAGCAGTACTTC. Protein product: CASSSAGLDYYEQYF.

V usage is TRBV2 and J usage is TRBJ2-7; maybe TRBD1 (5 bases). Germline V CDR1 and CDR2: SNHLY, FYNNEI. Trimming shortened V by 8 bases and J by 2 bases, and 22 bases separated the two germline ends. The CDR3 consists of 16 residues. CDR3 sequence reads: CASGGAHDSLTYEQYF. The CDR3 DNA is TGTGCCAGCGGTGGGGCCCACGATTCCTTAACCTACGAGCAGTACTTC.

The rearrangement links TRBV4-1 to TRBJ2-2, with 9 bases matching TRBD1. V shed 4 bases, J shed 5 bases, and the junction held 5 bases outside the gene matches. This CDR3 region has 15 residues. Germline CDR1 reads MGHRA; CDR2 reads YSYEKL. CDR3 nucleotide sequence: TGCGCCAGCAGCCCCGGACAGGGGAGGACCGGGGAGCTGTTTTTT. As protein: CASSPGQGRTGELFF.

V and J are TRBV10-3 and TRBJ1-3; a weak D match, TRBD1 (6 bases). The CDR3 spans 18 residues. V lost 2 bases, J lost 0 bases, and 17 bases lay in between. Germline-derived CDR1 and CDR2 are ENHRY and SYGVKD. CDR3 coding DNA: TGTGCCATCAGTGAGCAATTAACGGGACAAGTCTCTGGAAACACCATATATTTT. It translates to CAISEQLTGQVSGNTIYF.

The chain has TRBV7-2 and TRBJ2-7; D perhaps matches TRBD1 (5 bases). V lost 5 bases to trimming and J lost 7 bases, with 18 bases between them. The V gene's germline CDR1 is SGHTA and CDR2 FQGNSA. This CDR3 is built from 14 residues. As DNA, the CDR3 is TGTGCCAGCAGCCCCTCCCAAGGGGCCGGAGAGCAGTACTTC. It yields the protein CASSPSQGAGEQYF.

This chain uses TRBV11-1 with TRBJ1-1, with D uncertain. Between the trimmed V and J ends, which lost 3 bases and 4 bases, there was a span of 12 bases. Germline CDR1 and CDR2: SGHAT and FQDESV (reference sequence). The CDR3 has 14 residues. The CDR3 region is CASSFGGDGTEAFF. The CDR3 bases are TGTGCCAGCAGCTTTGGCGGGGATGGCACTGAAGCTTTCTTT. The complete variable domain, with remaining parts taken from reference TRBV11-1 and TRBJ1-1, reads EAEVAQSPRYKITEKSQAVAFWCDPISGHATLYWYRQILGQGPELLVQFQDESVVDDSQLPKDRFSAERLKGVDSTLKIQPAELGDSAMYLCASSFGGDGTEAFFGQGTRLTVV.

The chain has TRBV7-9 and TRBJ1-2; TRBD1 agrees at 7 bases. V gave up 5 bases and J gave up 5 bases; unmatched junction bases: 5. The germline V gene encodes CDR1 SEHNR and CDR2 FQNEAQ (reference sequence). The CDR3 consists of 13 residues. CDR3 protein: CASSQGQVYGYTF. The CDR3 DNA reads as TGTGCCAGCAGCCAAGGACAGGTTTATGGCTACACCTTC.

The CDR3 protein is CASSESIYGGLDTQYF. The DNA of the CDR3 is TGCGCCAGCAGTGAGTCGATATACGGGGGGCTAGATACGCAGTATTTT. This sequence joins TRBV10-1 and TRBJ2-3, with D possibly TRBD2 on 7 matching bases. V lost 0 bases and J lost 5, with 15 bases in between. Germline loops: CDR1 WNHNN, CDR2 SYGVQD (reference sequence). There are 16 residues in the CDR3.

V and J are TRBV7-2 and TRBJ2-6; tentatively, D is TRBD2 (7 bases). V dropped 5 bases and J dropped 3 bases, with 20 bases sitting between them. The CDR3 is 18 amino acids. In germline, CDR1 is SGHTA, CDR2 FQGNSA. Written as DNA, the CDR3 is TGTGCCAGCAGCCCTCTGTTGAGGGGGGGTGGTGGGGCCAACGTCCTGACTTTC. This codes for CASSPLLRGGGGANVLTF. The full variable domain, in which reference TRBV7-2 and TRBJ2-6 provide the parts outside the CDR3, is GAGVSQSPSNKVTEKGKDVELRCDPISGHTALYWYRQSLGQGLEFLIYFQGNSAPDKSGLPSDRFSAERTGGSVSTLTIQRTQQEDSAVYLCASSPLLRGGGGANVLTFGAGSRLTVL.

The genes are TRBV15 and TRBJ2-1; weak D call: TRBD2 (6 bases). Trimming removed 0 bases from V and 0 bases from J, with 9 bases in between. CDR1 and CDR2 from the germline V gene are LNHNV and YYDKDF (reference sequence). The CDR3 runs to 16 residues. The CDR3 nucleotides read TGTGCCACCAGCAGAGAGATGGGGGGCTCCTACAATGAGCAGTTCTTC. Protein sequence: CATSREMGGSYNEQFF. The whole variable domain, remainder taken from reference TRBV15 and TRBJ2-1, is DAMVIQNPRYQVTQFGKPVTLSCSQTLNHNVMYWYQQKSSQAPKLLFHYYDKDFNNEADTPDNFQSRRPNTSFCFLDIRSPGLGDTAMYLCATSREMGGSYNEQFFGPGTRLTVL.

The V call is TRBV7-2, the J call TRBJ1-6; possibly TRBD1 for D (5 bases). From germline, CDR1 is SGHTA and CDR2 FQGNSA. V lost 0 bases to trimming and J lost 7 bases, with 13 bases between them. The CDR3 runs 16 residues. CDR3 protein: CASSLARGSDNSPLHF. The DNA for the CDR3 is TGTGCCAGCAGCTTAGCTCGGGGGAGCGACAATTCACCCCTCCACTTT.

This clone was observed a single time. At one end the junction does not follow the germline gene, possibly because of a read error. This sequence joins TRBV19 and TRBJ2-5; 8 bases are a match to TRBD2. Germline values: CDR1 LNHDA, CDR2 SQIVND (reference sequence). There are 18 residues in the CDR3. Here the CDR3 DNA reads TGTGCCACGGATCCTCCGGACAGTCGGGGCGGGGGGCAAGATACCCAGTACTTC. Translated, it gives CATDPPDSRGGGQDTQYF.